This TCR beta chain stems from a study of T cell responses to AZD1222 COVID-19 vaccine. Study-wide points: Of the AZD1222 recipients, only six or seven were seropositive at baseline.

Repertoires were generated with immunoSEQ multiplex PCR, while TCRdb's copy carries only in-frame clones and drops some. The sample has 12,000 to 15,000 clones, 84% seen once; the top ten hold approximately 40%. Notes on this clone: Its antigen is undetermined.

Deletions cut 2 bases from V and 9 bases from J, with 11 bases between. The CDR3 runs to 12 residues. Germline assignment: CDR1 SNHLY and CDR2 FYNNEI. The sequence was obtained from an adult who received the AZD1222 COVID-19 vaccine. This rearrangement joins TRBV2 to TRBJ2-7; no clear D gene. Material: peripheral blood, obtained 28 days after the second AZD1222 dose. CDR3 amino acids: CASSEHLRRQYF. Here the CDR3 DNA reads TGTGCCAGCAGTGAACACCTACGAAGGCAGTACTTC.